The 20 T cell receptor beta chains reported below all come from one sample, sequenced in a study of T cells after yellow fever vaccination. One entry per CDR3 protein results from TCRdb running MiXCR on the 5' RACE reads. The data contain about 550,000 distinct CDR3 sequences, over 15% of them singletons. Sequences were derived from PBMCs, sampled 15 days after the yellow fever booster vaccination. These receptors all come from a man under 40 who received the YFV17D yellow fever vaccine.

This clonotype appeared a few times. V gene TRBV18 combines with J gene TRBJ1-5; TRBD1 aligns across 8 bases. After removal of 6 bases from V and 7 bases from J, the junction contained 11 bases not matched to a gene. Germline lookup yields CDR1 KGHSH and CDR2 LQKENI. The CDR3 loop spans 15 amino acids. Written as DNA, the CDR3 is TGTGCCAGCTCGGCCGGGACAGGAATCCAACAGCCCCAGCATTTT. Translated: CASSAGTGIQQPQHF.

The sample holds a few counts of this clonotype. V and J are TRBV28 and TRBJ2-5, with D uncertain. Trimming took 8 bases from V and 5 from J, leaving 6 bases between them. Germline V lookup: CDR1 MDHEN, CDR2 SYDVKM. The CDR3 is 10 amino acids. CDR3 region: CASGMETQYF. CDR3 nucleotides: TGTGCCAGCGGGATGGAGACCCAGTACTTC.

This clonotype was detected only a few times. The chain uses TRBV7-9 and TRBJ1-2; D is ambiguous. The CDR3 runs to 13 residues. Germline loops: CDR1 SEHNR, CDR2 FQNEAQ (reference sequence). Trimming took 5 bases from V and 5 from J, leaving 12 bases between them. The CDR3 here is CASSEGRMYGYTF. The CDR3 DNA reads TGTGCCAGCAGCGAAGGACGAATGTATGGCTACACCTTC.

V gene TRBV20-1 combines with J gene TRBJ2-3; the match to TRBD2 covers 7 bases. Germline lookup yields CDR1 DFQATT and CDR2 SNEGSKA (reference sequence). J lost 5 bases, V lost 1 base, and 9 bases had no gene match. The CDR3 totals 15 residues. DNA for the CDR3: TGCAGTGCTAGAGGGGGCCCCACGGGGGGAGATACGCAGTATTTT. It codes for CSARGGPTGGDTQYF.

The J gene is TRBJ2-4, the V gene TRBV5-4, with TRBD1 matching over 9 bases. The CDR3 extends over 13 amino acids. V lost 4 bases and J lost 7; bases outside the gene matches: 3. Germline V gene data show CDR1 as SGHNT and CDR2 as YYREEE (reference sequence). CDR3 sequence reads: CASSRTGVNIQYF. The CDR3 DNA follows: TGTGCCAGCAGCCGGACAGGGGTCAACATTCAGTACTTC.

This chain connects TRBV10-3 to TRBJ2-7; tentatively, D is TRBD1 (5 bases). Trimming stripped 3 bases from V and 2 bases from J, with 14 bases between. This CDR3 is 15 amino acids long. CDR1 is ENHRY and CDR2 is SYGVKD in the germline V gene. CDR3 bases: TGTGCCATCAGTGACCCCGGACATTCCACCTACGAGCAGTACTTC. The encoded protein is CAISDPGHSTYEQYF.

In its sample, this clonotype was seen many times. The genes are TRBV2 and TRBJ2-1; D might be TRBD1 (7 bases). The CDR3 is 14 amino acids. Germline CDR1 is SNHLY and CDR2 is FYNNEI. V was cut by 7 bases and J by 9 bases, with 19 bases left in between. CDR3 residues: CASTAETGRPEQFF. Here the CDR3 DNA reads TGTGCCAGCACCGCGGAGACAGGGAGGCCTGAGCAGTTCTTC.

This clonotype was recorded a few times. The gene calls are TRBV28 and TRBJ2-1; 10 positions match TRBD1. CDR1 MDHEN and CDR2 SYDVKM come from the germline V gene. V shed 8 bases, J shed 8 bases, and the junction held 12 bases outside the gene matches. The CDR3 covers 15 residues. This CDR3 reads CASYGGGQGSDEQFF. The CDR3 DNA follows: TGTGCCAGCTATGGAGGGGGACAGGGGAGCGATGAGCAGTTCTTC.

This clonotype was detected a few times. CDR3 sequence (DNA): TGTGCCACCAGCAGAGCCCGGACTAGCCCAGATACGCAGTATTTT. As protein: CATSRARTSPDTQYF. The rearrangement joins TRBV15 to TRBJ2-3, with TRBD2 identical over 8 bases. The CDR3 spans 15 residues. V shed 1 base and J 4 bases; nucleotides not matched to a gene: 4. Germline V gene data show CDR1 as LNHNV and CDR2 as YYDKDF (reference sequence).

In this sample, this clonotype turned up a few times. The V call is TRBV5-1, the J call TRBJ2-1, with D perhaps assigned TRBD1 or TRBD2 (5 bases each). Germline V gene lookup returns CDR1 SGHRS and CDR2 YFSETQ. V was cut by 0 bases and J by 1 base, with 8 bases left in between. The CDR3 length is 15 residues. The CDR3 DNA is TGCGCCAGCAGCTTGGCCGAGGGGTCCTACAATGAGCAGTTCTTC. Protein: CASSLAEGSYNEQFF.

This clonotype was observed a handful of times. J is TRBJ2-1 and V is TRBV5-4; 11 bases agree with TRBD2. The V segment lost 2 bases and the J segment 6 bases; nucleotides outside the gene matches: 4. The V gene's germline CDR1 is SGHNT and CDR2 YYREEE (reference sequence). The CDR3 sequence is 15 residues long. In DNA, the CDR3 is TGTGCCAGCAGCTTTACTAGCGGGAGTTCCAATGAGCAGTTCTTC. Translated, it gives CASSFTSGSSNEQFF.

The rearrangement links TRBV5-1 to TRBJ2-5; TRBD2 matches at 8 bases. Germline lookup yields CDR1 SGHRS and CDR2 YFSETQ. The J segment lost 2 bases and the V segment lost 7 bases, leaving 10 bases of the junction unmatched. The CDR3 consists of 15 residues. CDR3 DNA sequence: TGCGCCAGCGGAACCGGCGGGAGGCGTCAAGAGACCCAGTACTTC. Protein sequence: CASGTGGRRQETQYF.

The table lists this clonotype with a few counts. The V call is TRBV5-1, the J call TRBJ2-4, with D perhaps TRBD2 (5 bases). Germline values: CDR1 SGHRS, CDR2 YFSETQ. The V end was cut by 0 bases, the J end by 9 bases, with 13 bases between. The length of the CDR3 is 14 residues. CDR3 DNA: TGCGCCAGCAGCTTGGAGGCGTTGGCGGGCATTCAGTACTTC. This encodes CASSLEALAGIQYF.

This clonotype has just a few counts. The chain combines TRBV5-1 with TRBJ2-1; 7 bases fit TRBD2. Trimming removed 2 bases from V and 10 bases from J; junction bases left unmatched: 0. Germline CDR1 and CDR2: SGHRS and YFSETQ. The length of the CDR3 is 11 residues. The CDR3 spells CASSFGREQFF. As DNA, the CDR3 is TGCGCCAGCAGCTTCGGGAGGGAGCAGTTCTTC.

J is TRBJ2-3 and V is TRBV5-1; 9 nucleotides align to TRBD2. The CDR3 extends over 15 amino acids. Germline V gives CDR1 SGHRS, CDR2 YFSETQ. V gave up 5 bases and J gave up 4 bases; unmatched junction bases: 8. Here the CDR3 reads CASSSSGEVPDTQYF. CDR3 coding DNA: TGCGCCAGCAGTTCTAGCGGGGAGGTCCCAGATACGCAGTATTTT.

This clonotype was seen a handful of times. The CDR3 spells CSASLGGTDTQYF. CDR3 in DNA: TGCAGTGCTAGCCTCGGGGGGACAGATACGCAGTATTTT. This rearrangement joins TRBV20-1 to TRBJ2-3, with 7 bases lining up with TRBD2. CDR1 and CDR2 from the germline V gene are DFQATT and SNEGSKA (reference sequence). CDR3 length equals 13 residues. The V segment lost 3 bases and the J segment 3 bases; nucleotides outside the gene matches: 3.

The chain is built from TRBV6-1 and TRBJ2-7; 12 bases line up with TRBD2. The CDR3 is 17 residues long. J lost 5 bases, V lost 9 bases, and 17 bases had no gene match. The germline gives CDR1 MNHNS, CDR2 SASEGT. The CDR3 sequence is CARKPIVGASGRDEQYF. The CDR3 DNA reads TGTGCCAGAAAACCGATTGTCGGGGCTAGCGGGAGGGACGAGCAGTACTTC.

The sample holds a few counts of this clonotype. This rearrangement joins TRBV29-1 to TRBJ1-1, with D perhaps matching TRBD1 (5 bases). Trimming cost V 4 bases and J 0 bases, with 9 bases left between them. The germline V gene encodes CDR1 SQVTM and CDR2 ANQGSEA. This CDR3 contains 13 residues. The CDR3 spells CSVGEGLNTEAFF. In DNA, the CDR3 is TGCAGCGTTGGTGAGGGACTGAACACTGAAGCTTTCTTT.

This clonotype was picked up a small number of times. This sequence joins TRBV18 and TRBJ2-5; D unresolved. Looked up from germline, CDR1 is KGHSH and CDR2 is LQKENI. This CDR3 contains 14 residues. The germline V and J ends were trimmed by 5 bases and 0 bases, with 10 bases remaining between them. CDR3 sequence: CASSKDWNQETQYF. For the CDR3, the DNA is TGTGCCAGCTCAAAAGACTGGAACCAAGAGACCCAGTACTTC.

This clonotype was seen more than once but under ten times. The rearrangement joins TRBV4-1 to TRBJ2-1; 10 bases match TRBD2. V lost 1 base, J lost 1 base, and 13 bases stayed unmatched. The CDR3 totals 20 residues. Germline V lookup: CDR1 MGHRA, CDR2 YSYEKL. The CDR3 loop reads CASSQGLAGVTLYSYNEQFF. CDR3 in DNA: TGCGCCAGCAGCCAAGGTCTAGCGGGAGTAACCCTCTATTCCTACAATGAGCAGTTCTTC.